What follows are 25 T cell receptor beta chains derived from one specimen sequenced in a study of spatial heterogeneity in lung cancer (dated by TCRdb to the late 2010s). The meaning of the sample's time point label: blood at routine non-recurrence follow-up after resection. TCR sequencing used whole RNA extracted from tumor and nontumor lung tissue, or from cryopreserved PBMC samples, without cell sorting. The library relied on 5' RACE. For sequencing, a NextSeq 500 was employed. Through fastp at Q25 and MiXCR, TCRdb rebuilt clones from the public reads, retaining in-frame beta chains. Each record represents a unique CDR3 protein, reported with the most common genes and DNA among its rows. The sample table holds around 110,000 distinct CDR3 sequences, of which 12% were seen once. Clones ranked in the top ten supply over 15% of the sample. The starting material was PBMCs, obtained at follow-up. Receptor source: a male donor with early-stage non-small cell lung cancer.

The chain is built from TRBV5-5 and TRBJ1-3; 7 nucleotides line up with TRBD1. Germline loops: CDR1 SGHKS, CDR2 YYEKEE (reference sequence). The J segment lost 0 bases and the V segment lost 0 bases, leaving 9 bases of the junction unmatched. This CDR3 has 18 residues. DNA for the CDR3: TGTGCCAGCAGCTTGGAAGGCAGGGGGTACTTCTCTGGAAACACCATATATTTT. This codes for CASSLEGRGYFSGNTIYF.

CDR3 sequence reads: CSAPQGGNQPQHF. CDR3 DNA sequence: TGCAGTGCTCCGCAGGGAGGGAATCAGCCCCAGCATTTT. The chain has TRBV20-1 and TRBJ1-5, with a tentative D call TRBD1 (5 bases). Germline V gene data show CDR1 as DFQATT and CDR2 as SNEGSKA (reference sequence). Trimming stripped 5 bases from V and 4 bases from J, with 12 bases between. This CDR3 has 13 residues.

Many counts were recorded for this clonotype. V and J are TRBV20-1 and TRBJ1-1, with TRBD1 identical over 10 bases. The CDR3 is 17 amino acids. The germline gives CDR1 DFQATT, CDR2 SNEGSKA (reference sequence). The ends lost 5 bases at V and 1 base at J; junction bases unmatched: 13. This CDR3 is CSAALLGDRGGNTEAFF. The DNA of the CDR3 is TGCAGTGCTGCCCTCTTAGGGGACAGGGGCGGGAACACTGAAGCTTTCTTT.

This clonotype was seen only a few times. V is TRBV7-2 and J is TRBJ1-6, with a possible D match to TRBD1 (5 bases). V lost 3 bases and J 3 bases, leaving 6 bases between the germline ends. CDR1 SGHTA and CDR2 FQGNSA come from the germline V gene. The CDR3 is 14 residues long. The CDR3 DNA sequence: TGTGCCAGCAGCTTCAGGGACTATAATTCACCCCTCCACTTT. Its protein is CASSFRDYNSPLHF.

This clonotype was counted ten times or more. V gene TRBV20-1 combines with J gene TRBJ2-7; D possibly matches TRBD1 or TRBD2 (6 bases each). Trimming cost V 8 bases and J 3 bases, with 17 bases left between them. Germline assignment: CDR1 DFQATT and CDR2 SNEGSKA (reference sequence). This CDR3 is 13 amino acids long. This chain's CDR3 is CSLGGPGGYEQYF. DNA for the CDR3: TGCAGTCTCGGGGGCCCTGGGGGCTACGAGCAGTACTTC.

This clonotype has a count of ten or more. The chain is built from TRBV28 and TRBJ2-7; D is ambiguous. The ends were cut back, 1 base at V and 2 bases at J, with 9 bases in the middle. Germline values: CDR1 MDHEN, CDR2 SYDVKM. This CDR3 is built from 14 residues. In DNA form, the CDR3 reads TGTGCCAGCAGTTTATTTGGCGGCGCCTACGAGCAGTACTTC. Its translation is CASSLFGGAYEQYF.

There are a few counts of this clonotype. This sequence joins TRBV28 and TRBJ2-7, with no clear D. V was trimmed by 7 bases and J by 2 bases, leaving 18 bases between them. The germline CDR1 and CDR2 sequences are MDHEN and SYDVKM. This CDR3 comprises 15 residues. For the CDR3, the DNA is TGTGCCAGCAACCCTTCCGGAGCTGCGACCTACGAGCAGTACTTC. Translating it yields CASNPSGAATYEQYF.

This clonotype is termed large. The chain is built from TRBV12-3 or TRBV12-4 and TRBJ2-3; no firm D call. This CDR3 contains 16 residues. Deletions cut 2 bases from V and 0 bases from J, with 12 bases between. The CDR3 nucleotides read TGTGCCAGCAGTTTATTGGGCAGAACTAGCACAGATACGCAGTATTTT. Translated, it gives CASSLLGRTSTDTQYF.

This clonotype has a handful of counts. The CDR3 DNA reads TGTGCCAGCAGCTTAGATGGAAGAGGGACCCAGTACTTC. Its translation is CASSLDGRGTQYF. This chain links TRBV11-2 with TRBJ2-5; D remains unclear. CDR3 length: 13 amino acids. Germline V gene data show CDR1 as SGHAT and CDR2 as FQNNGV. V was trimmed by 0 bases and J by 7 bases, leaving 9 bases between them.

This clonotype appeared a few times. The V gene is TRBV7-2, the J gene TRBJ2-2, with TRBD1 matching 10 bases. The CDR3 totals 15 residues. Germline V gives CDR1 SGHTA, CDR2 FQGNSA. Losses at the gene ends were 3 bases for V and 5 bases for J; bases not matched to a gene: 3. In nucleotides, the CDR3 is TGTGCCAGCAGCTTCAGGACAGGGGGGACCGGGGAGCTGTTTTTT. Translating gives CASSFRTGGTGELFF.

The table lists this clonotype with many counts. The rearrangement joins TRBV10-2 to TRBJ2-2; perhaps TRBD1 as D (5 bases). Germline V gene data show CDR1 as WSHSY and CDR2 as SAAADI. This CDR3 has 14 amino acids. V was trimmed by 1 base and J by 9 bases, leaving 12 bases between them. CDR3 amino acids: CASSEWQGVWELFF. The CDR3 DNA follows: TGCGCCAGCAGTGAGTGGCAGGGTGTTTGGGAGCTGTTTTTT.

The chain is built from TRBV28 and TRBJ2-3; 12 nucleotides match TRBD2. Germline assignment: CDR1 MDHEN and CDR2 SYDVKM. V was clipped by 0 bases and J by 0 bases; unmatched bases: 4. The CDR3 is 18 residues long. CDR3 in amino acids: CASSLWLAGGSSTDTQYF. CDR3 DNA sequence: TGTGCCAGCAGTTTATGGCTAGCGGGGGGGTCTAGCACAGATACGCAGTATTTT.

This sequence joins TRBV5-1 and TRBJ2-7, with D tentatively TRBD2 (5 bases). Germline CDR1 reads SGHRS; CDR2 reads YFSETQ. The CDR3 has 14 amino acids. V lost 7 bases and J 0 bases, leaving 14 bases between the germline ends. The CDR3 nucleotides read TGCGCCAGCGGCCAGGAGGAGAGCTCCTACGAGCAGTACTTC. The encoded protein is CASGQEESSYEQYF.

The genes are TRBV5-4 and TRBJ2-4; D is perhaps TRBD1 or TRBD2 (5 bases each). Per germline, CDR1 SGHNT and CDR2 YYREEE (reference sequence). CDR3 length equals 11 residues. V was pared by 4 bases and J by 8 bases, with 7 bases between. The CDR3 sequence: CASSLGDIQYF. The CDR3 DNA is TGTGCCAGCAGCCTGGGGGACATTCAGTACTTC.

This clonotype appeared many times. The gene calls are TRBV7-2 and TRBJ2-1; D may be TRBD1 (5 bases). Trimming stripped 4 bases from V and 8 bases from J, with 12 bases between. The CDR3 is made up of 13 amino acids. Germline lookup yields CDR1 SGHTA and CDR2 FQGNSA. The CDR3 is CASSSSTDHEQFF. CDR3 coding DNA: TGTGCCAGCAGCTCTTCGACAGATCATGAGCAGTTCTTC.

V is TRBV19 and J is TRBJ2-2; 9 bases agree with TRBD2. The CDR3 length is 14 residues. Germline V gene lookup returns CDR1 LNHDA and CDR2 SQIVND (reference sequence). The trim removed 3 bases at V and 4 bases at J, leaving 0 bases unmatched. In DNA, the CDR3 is TGTGCCAGTAGTATGGGACTAGCCACCGGGGAGCTGTTTTTT. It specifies CASSMGLATGELFF.

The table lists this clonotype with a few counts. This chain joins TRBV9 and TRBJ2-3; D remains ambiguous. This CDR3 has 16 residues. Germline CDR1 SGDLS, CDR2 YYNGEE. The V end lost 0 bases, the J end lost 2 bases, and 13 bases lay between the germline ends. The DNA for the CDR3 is TGTGCCAGCAGCGTAGGATTGGTTACTGCCACAGATACGCAGTATTTT. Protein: CASSVGLVTATDTQYF.

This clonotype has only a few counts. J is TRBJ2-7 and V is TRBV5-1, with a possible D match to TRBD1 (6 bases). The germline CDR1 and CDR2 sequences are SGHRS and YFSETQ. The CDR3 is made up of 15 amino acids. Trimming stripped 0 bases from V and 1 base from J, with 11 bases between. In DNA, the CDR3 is TGCGCCAGCAGCTTGGCCCCGGGACAATCCTACGAGCAGTACTTC. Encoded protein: CASSLAPGQSYEQYF.

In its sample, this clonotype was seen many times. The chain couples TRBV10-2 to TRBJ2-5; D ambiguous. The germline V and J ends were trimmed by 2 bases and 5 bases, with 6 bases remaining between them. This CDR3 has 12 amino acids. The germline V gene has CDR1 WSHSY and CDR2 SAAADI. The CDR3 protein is CASSERVETQYF. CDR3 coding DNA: TGCGCCAGCAGTGAGAGGGTTGAGACCCAGTACTTC.

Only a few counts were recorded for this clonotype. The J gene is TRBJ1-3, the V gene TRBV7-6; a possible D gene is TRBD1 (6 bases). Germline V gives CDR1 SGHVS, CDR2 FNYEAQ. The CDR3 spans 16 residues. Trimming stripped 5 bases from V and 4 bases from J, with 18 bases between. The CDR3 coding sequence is TGTGCCAGCAGCCCGAACAGGGCACGGGCCGGAAACACCATATATTTT. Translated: CASSPNRARAGNTIYF.

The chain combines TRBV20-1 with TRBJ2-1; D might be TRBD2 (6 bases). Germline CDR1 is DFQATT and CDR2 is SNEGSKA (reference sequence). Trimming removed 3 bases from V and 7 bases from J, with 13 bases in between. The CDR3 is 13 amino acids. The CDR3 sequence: CSASIPGENEQFF. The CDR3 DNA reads TGCAGTGCTAGTATCCCGGGGGAGAATGAGCAGTTCTTC.

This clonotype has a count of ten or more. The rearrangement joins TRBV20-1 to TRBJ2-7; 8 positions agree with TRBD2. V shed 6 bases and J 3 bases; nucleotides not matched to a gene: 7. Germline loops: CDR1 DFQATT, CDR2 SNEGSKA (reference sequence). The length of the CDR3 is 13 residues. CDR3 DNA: TGCAGTGCCGCCCGGGGGGGCCTCTACGAGCAGTACTTC. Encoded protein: CSAARGGLYEQYF.

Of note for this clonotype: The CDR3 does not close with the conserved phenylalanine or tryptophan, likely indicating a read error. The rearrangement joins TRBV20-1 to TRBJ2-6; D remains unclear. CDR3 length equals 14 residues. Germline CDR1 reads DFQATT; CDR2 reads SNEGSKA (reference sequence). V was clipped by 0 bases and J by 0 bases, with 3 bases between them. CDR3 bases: TGCAGTGCTAGAGAGGGCTCTGGGGCCAACGTCCTGACTTAC. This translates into CSAREGSGANVLTY.

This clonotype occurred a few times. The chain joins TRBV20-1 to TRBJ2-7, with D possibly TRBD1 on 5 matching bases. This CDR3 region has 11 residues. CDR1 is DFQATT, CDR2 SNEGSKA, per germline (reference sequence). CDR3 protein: CSVTDAYEQYF. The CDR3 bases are TGCAGCGTGACAGATGCCTACGAGCAGTACTTC.

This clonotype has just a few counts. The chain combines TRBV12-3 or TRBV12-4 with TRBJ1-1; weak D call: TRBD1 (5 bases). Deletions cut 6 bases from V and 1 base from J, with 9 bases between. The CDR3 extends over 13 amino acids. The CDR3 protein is CASSPGTNTEAFF. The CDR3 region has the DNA TGTGCCAGCAGCCCCGGGACGAACACTGAAGCTTTCTTT.